This entry features one TCR beta chain sequence. Its cognate antigen is unknown. Trimming cost V 3 bases and J 0 bases, with 29 bases left between them. The CDR3 length is 20 residues. Germline CDR1 is DFQATT and CDR2 is SNEGSKA (reference sequence). TCRdb's copy holds only in-frame clones and misses some; the assay was immunoSEQ multiplex PCR. The table includes approximately 110,000 clones, more than 75% detected once. This specimen comes from a study of T cell responses to AZD1222 COVID-19 vaccine. Study details: The analysis combined second doses at about 4 or about 12 weeks. Study observations and caveats: The donor group comprised mostly white British people and more females; the analysis possibly underestimated clonal diversity. Baseline testing showed seropositivity in only five or six AZD1222 recipients.

The TCR was taken from an adult in good health. Sequencing used peripheral blood, obtained on day 0 of AZD1222 vaccination. This sequence joins TRBV20-1 and TRBJ1-1, with D perhaps TRBD1 (6 bases). The CDR3 nucleotides read TGCAGTGCTAGTAAACCTTTAAGGGGGGGGCGCAGCAACATGAACACTGAAGCTTTCTTT. Translation gives CSASKPLRGGRSNMNTEAFF.